This TCR beta chain was identified during a study of shared clonotypes between healthy human individuals (dated by TCRdb to the early 2020s). Concerning the study at large: Three men and a couple of women, aged 18 to 49 years, made up the cohort. For each donor, CD4 naive and CD4 memory were each given three plates, CD8 naive was given two plates, and CD8 memory was given one plate. Blood TCR repertoires of four to six healthy adults were deeply sequenced to estimate repertoire size and the extent of clonotype sharing between individuals. To increase sequencing depth and limit assay-specific biases, TCR repertoire library preparation and sequencing were carried out by different laboratories using diverse techniques. Between about 0.8 and 8.9 billion PBMCs per donor were obtained by leukapheresis.

Using the deep immunoSEQ assay, multiplex PCR amplified TCR CDR3 regions from genomic DNA. Extracted genomic DNA from each cell subset was distributed evenly across all wells of several immunoSEQ 96-well plates, and each plate was treated as a replicate. For sorted subsets, about 200 ng genomic DNA, equal to 30,000 to 35,000 T cell genomes, was loaded into each replicate PCR. Purified libraries were measured with a Qubit 3.0 fluorometer, size-checked on a Bioanalyzer 2100, and measured again with the KAPA Library Quantification kit. Each immunoSEQ 96-well plate was sequenced on its own single-read 150-cycle Illumina NextSeq 550 flow cell. Per the original workflow: Because only junctional sequences without quality scores were contained in the immunoSEQ output, filtering matching that applied to full-length reads could not be performed. To assign V/J genes and CDR3, sequences were annotated using PyIR, a Python wrapper for IgBLAST v1.9, with IMGT germline references. Reads with weak V/J assignments (E-value above 1e-6), missing CDR3, stop codons, out-of-frame junctions, or ambiguous translated residues were removed. V3J clonotypes were defined by identical inferred V gene, J gene, and CDR3 amino acid sequence. Percentage overlap between repertoires was computed as shared unique clonotypes divided by the size of the smaller repertoire. Three approaches were used to assess repertoire richness: RTK rarefaction, the Chao1 estimator, and Recon v2.1 estimates of unobserved clonotypes. Generation probabilities were computed with OLGA for all TCRbeta clonotypes obtained by the gDNA method from four donors. The table was pulled from immuneACCESS by TCRdb, which kept in-frame rearrangements only. Such tables lose some clones; where checked, under half of the loss comes from unresolved V genes, and the rest has no known cause. V, J and clone size were drawn from that table, and D and trimming were deduced from the DNA. The sample table shows around 550,000 clones, and 96% are seen once. Approximately 0.06% of the sample is in the top ten clones.

The study at large found these results: Compared with non-shared clonotypes, the clonotypes found in all four sorted-subset donors had higher generation probabilities. Approximately 4.8% of naive CD4, roughly 3.6% of naive CD8, about 2.5% of memory CD4, and more than 0.35% of memory CD8 clonotypes were shared across a few donors. Naive subsets generally had larger estimated clonotype richness than memory subsets. The small number of donors limited the genetic and exposure-history diversity represented. Based on pairwise subsampling, the degree of clonotype sharing among donors was expected to be affected by sequencing depth. Sampling was limited to blood, and TCR repertoires in tissue likely differ from TCR repertoires in blood. Rarefaction of sorted-subset datasets indicated incomplete sequencing despite the large sequencing depth.

With respect to this clone: Its recognized antigen is unknown. Base qualities are not provided; no much larger clone lies one nucleotide away.

Its CDR3 holds 16 amino acids, cysteine through phenylalanine. Just the 48-base CDR3 DNA is kept, in frame starting at base 1. The germline V gene gives CDR1 as KGHSH and CDR2 as LQKENI. V loses 3 bases, J loses 0 bases, and the germline ends lie 13 bases apart. The donors were healthy, HIV-negative adults with no recently reported acute infections or vaccinations. Every donor was a Caucasian adult living in Nashville, Tennessee, USA. CD4+ T cells were enriched by magnetic negative selection, after which naive cells were positively selected on CD45RA and the negative fraction was taken as the memory subset. Blood was collected by leukapheresis, and PBMCs were isolated by Ficoll-Histopaque density gradient centrifugation and then cryopreserved in liquid nitrogen vapor phase. Analytical flow cytometry was used to check the purity and quantity of each magnetically sorted T cell population. Each sorted fraction had its genomic DNA isolated and then quantified by UV absorbance on a Nanodrop 2000c.

This receptor was taken from a woman aged 25 to 39 in good health. The V and J segments used are TRBV18 and TRBJ2-3; the D gene remains uncertain. What was sequenced was naive CD4+ T cells sorted from blood. According to the study, the label for this sample's cell subset or site signals: CD45RA+ positively selected. In nucleotide form, the sequence is TGTGCCAGCTCACCGGCCCTGACACTTAGCACAGATACGCAGTATTTT. It codes for CASSPALTLSTDTQYF.